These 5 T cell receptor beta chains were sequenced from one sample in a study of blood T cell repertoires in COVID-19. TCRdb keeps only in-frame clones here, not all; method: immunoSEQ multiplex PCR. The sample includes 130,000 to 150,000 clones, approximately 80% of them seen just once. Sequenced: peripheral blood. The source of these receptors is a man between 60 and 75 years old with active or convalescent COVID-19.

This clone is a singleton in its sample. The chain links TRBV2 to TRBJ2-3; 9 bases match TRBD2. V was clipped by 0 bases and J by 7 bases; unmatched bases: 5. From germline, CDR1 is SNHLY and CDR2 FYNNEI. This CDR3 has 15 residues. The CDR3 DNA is TGTGCCAGCAGTGAAGCGGCAAGCGGGGGGAATACGCAGTATTTT. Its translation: CASSEAASGGNTQYF.

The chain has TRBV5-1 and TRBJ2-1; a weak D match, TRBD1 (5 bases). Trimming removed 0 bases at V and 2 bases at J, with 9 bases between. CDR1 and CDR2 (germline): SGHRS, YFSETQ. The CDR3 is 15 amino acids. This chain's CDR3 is CASSLADRAYNEQFF. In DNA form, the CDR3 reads TGCGCCAGCAGCTTGGCCGACAGAGCCTACAATGAGCAGTTCTTC.

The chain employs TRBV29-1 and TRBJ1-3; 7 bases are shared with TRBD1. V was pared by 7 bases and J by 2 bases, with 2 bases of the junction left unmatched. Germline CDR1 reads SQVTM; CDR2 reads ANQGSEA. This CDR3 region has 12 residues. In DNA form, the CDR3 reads TGCAGCGGACAGGGACCTGGAAACACCATATATTTT. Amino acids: CSGQGPGNTIYF.

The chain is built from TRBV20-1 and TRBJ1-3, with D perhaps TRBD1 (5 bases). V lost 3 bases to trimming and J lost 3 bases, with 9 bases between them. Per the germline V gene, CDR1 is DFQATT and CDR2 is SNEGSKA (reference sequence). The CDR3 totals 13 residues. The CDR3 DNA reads TGCAGTGCTAGTAGGCAGGGTGGAAACACCATATATTTT. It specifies CSASRQGGNTIYF.

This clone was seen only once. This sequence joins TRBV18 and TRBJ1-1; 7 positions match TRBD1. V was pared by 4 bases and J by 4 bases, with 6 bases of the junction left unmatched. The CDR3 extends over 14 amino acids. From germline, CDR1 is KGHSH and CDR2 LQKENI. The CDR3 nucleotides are TGTGCCAGCTCACTCAGGGGGAGTATCACTGAAGCTTTCTTT. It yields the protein CASSLRGSITEAFF.